This TCR delta chain was observed in a study of gamma-delta chains in newborns, infants, children. Study information: Microbial exposure reportedly drives polyclonal innate γδ T cell expansion after birth.

Germline V gene data show CDR1 as GEAIGNYY and CDR2 as EKD. The CDR3 covers 18 residues. This clone was counted a few times. At one end the junction does not follow the germline gene, possibly because of a read error. TCRdb ran CATT on the reads. The sample includes 7,000 to 9,500 delta-chain clones, approximately 1.5% of them seen just once. V gene TRDV2 combines with J gene TRDJ1; 9 nucleotides match TRDD3. The receptor comes from a child who was a newborn, infant or young child, either healthy, febrile or measles-vaccinated (not recorded which). The material sequenced was blood. Here the CDR3 reads CACDTGRGIPGYTDKLIF. In DNA form, the CDR3 reads TGTGCCTGCGACACGGGACGGGGGATACCCGGTTACACCGATAAACTCATCTTT.